These 16 T cell receptor beta chains came from one sample sequenced in a study of CD8 T cells in Susac syndrome. Reverse transcription used roughly 0.45 to 1 ug RNA and random hexamers. MiXCR was run by TCRdb on the immunoSEQ multiplex PCR reads, yielding one entry per CDR3 protein. The sample records some 200,000 distinct CDR3 sequences, around 95% being singletons. Sequenced sample: CD4+ T cells from PBMCs. The receptors here all came from a human donor with Susac syndrome.

The chain carries TRBV18 and TRBJ2-3; D is ambiguous. Trimming removed 1 base from V and 4 bases from J, with 9 bases in between. The CDR3 length is 14 residues. Germline CDR1 is KGHSH and CDR2 is LQKENI. CDR3 sequence (DNA): TGTGCCAGCTCACCACTGCCGCGTCCAGATACGCAGTATTTT. It translates to CASSPLPRPDTQYF.

This clonotype occurred a few times. This chain connects TRBV7-2 to TRBJ1-2, with a tentative D call TRBD1 (6 bases). The CDR3 has 12 residues. Germline V gene lookup returns CDR1 SGHTA and CDR2 FQGNSA. V was cut by 4 bases and J by 5 bases, with 8 bases left in between. DNA for the CDR3: TGTGCCAGCAGCTCCAGGGGTTATGGCTACACCTTC. Its protein is CASSSRGYGYTF.

V and J are TRBV30 and TRBJ1-2, with TRBD1 as a possible D gene (5 bases). The germline V gene has CDR1 GTSNPN and CDR2 SVGIG (reference sequence). With 0 bases removed from V and 4 bases from J, the gap between germline ends came to 9 bases. CDR3 length: 13 amino acids. This CDR3 is CAWSVQGPYGYTF. CDR3 coding DNA: TGTGCCTGGAGTGTCCAGGGTCCCTATGGCTACACCTTC.

CDR3 bases: TGCGCCAGCAGCCCCCTGACAGGGCCCAATTCACCCCTCCACTTT. This gives the protein CASSPLTGPNSPLHF. This sequence joins TRBV5-1 and TRBJ1-6; 7 bases are shared with TRBD1. This CDR3 spans 15 amino acids. Germline V lookup: CDR1 SGHRS, CDR2 YFSETQ. J lost 7 bases, V lost 4 bases, and 8 bases had no gene match.

The chain couples TRBV10-2 to TRBJ2-1; D unclear. Looked up from germline, CDR1 is WSHSY and CDR2 is SAAADI. Trimming stripped 2 bases from V and 4 bases from J, with 6 bases between. The CDR3 length is 13 residues. The chain's CDR3 is CASSETSYNEQFF. The CDR3 coding sequence is TGCGCCAGCAGTGAGACCTCTTACAATGAGCAGTTCTTC.

This rearrangement joins TRBV10-3 to TRBJ1-5; D is uncertain. The length of the CDR3 is 13 residues. The germline gives CDR1 ENHRY, CDR2 SYGVKD. The V gene lost 0 bases and the J gene lost 5 bases, with 5 bases spanning the gap. CDR3 sequence (DNA): TGTGCCATCAGTGAGTCTGCGGATCAGCCCCAGCATTTT. This translates into CAISESADQPQHF.

This chain uses TRBV3-1 with TRBJ2-7; no reliable D call. The ends were cut back, 2 bases at V and 6 bases at J, with 5 bases in the middle. The CDR3 extends over 11 amino acids. Germline V CDR1 and CDR2: LGHDT, YNNKEL (reference sequence). This CDR3 is CASSQSGEQYF. For the CDR3, the DNA is TGTGCCAGCAGCCAATCCGGCGAGCAGTACTTC.

The rearrangement uses TRBV29-1 and TRBJ1-1, with TRBD1 as a possible D gene (6 bases). The CDR3 runs to 12 residues. V shed 4 bases and J shed 7 bases, with 13 bases lying between them. Germline V CDR1 and CDR2: SQVTM, ANQGSEA. The CDR3 DNA reads as TGCAGCGTTGGAAGGGAGGGGGGTGAAGCTTTCTTT. Amino acids: CSVGREGGEAFF.

The genes are TRBV20-1 and TRBJ2-3, with TRBD2 matching 10 bases. Germline CDR1 reads DFQATT; CDR2 reads SNEGSKA (reference sequence). The CDR3 is made up of 15 amino acids. With V trimmed by 3 bases and J by 5 bases, 8 bases remained unmatched. The CDR3, as DNA: TGCAGTGCTAGTCGAGCGGGGGGGCCGGGAGATACGCAGTATTTT. Translation: CSASRAGGPGDTQYF.

The count of this clonotype is one. V gene TRBV19 combines with J gene TRBJ1-1; D not resolved. The germline V and J ends were trimmed by 3 bases and 3 bases, with 8 bases remaining between them. The CDR3 has 13 residues. CDR1 is LNHDA, CDR2 SQIVND, per germline (reference sequence). In DNA, the CDR3 is TGTGCCAGTAGTATCACAGCGGACACTGAAGCTTTCTTT. Its protein product is CASSITADTEAFF.

This clonotype was observed once. The chain carries TRBV10-3 and TRBJ2-7; D remains unclear. V was clipped by 0 bases and J by 3 bases, with 12 bases between them. The CDR3 runs to 15 residues. Germline values: CDR1 ENHRY, CDR2 SYGVKD. The CDR3: CAISESFSRGYEQYF. As DNA, the CDR3 is TGTGCCATCAGTGAGTCATTTAGCCGCGGCTACGAGCAGTACTTC.

V usage is TRBV27 and J usage is TRBJ2-3; 8 positions match TRBD1. Germline V gene sequence: CDR1 MNHEY, CDR2 SMNVEV (reference sequence). V dropped 3 bases and J dropped 1; count of bases not matched to a gene: 6. The length of the CDR3 is 16 residues. The CDR3 DNA sequence: TGTGCCAGCAGTTTCGGGACAGGTCAGGGCACAGATACGCAGTATTTT. Translated: CASSFGTGQGTDTQYF.

This rearrangement joins TRBV6-5 to TRBJ1-2; unclear D gene. CDR3 size: 12 residues. Trimming removed 6 bases from V and 0 bases from J, with 5 bases in between. The V gene's germline CDR1 is MNHEY and CDR2 SVGAGI. The CDR3 nucleotides are TGTGCCAGCAGACAGACTAACTATGGCTACACCTTC. Translating gives CASRQTNYGYTF.

This clonotype was picked up one time. The V and J genes are TRBV10-3 and TRBJ1-5, with D hard to call. Germline CDR1 ENHRY, CDR2 SYGVKD. The V and J ends lost 4 bases and 4 bases respectively, with 8 bases between them. The CDR3 extends over 13 amino acids. This CDR3 reads CAISVGDNQPQHF. CDR3 DNA sequence: TGTGCCATCAGTGTCGGGGATAATCAGCCCCAGCATTTT.

The chain couples TRBV12-3 or TRBV12-4 to TRBJ1-2; no clear D gene. The CDR3 spans 13 residues. The V and J ends lost 7 bases and 2 bases respectively, with 11 bases between them. The CDR3 loop is CASNLGQNYGYTF. In DNA, the CDR3 is TGTGCCAGCAACCTCGGGCAGAACTATGGCTACACCTTC.

This chain links TRBV7-2 with TRBJ2-2; D is unresolved. The CDR3 length is 15 residues. CDR1 SGHTA and CDR2 FQGNSA come from the germline V gene. The V and J ends lost 1 base and 6 bases respectively, with 12 bases between them. This chain's CDR3 is CASSLEAALAGELFF. CDR3 DNA: TGTGCCAGCAGCTTAGAGGCGGCTCTTGCCGGGGAGCTGTTTTTT.